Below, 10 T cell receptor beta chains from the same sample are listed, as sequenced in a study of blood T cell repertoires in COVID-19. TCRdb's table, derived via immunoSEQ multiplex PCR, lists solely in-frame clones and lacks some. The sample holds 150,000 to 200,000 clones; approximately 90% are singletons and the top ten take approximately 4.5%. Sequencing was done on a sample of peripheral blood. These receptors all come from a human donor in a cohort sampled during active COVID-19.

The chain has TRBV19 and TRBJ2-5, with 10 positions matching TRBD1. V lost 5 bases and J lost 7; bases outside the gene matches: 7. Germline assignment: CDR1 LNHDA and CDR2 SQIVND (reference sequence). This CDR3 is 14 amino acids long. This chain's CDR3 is CASSAPDRGGTQYF. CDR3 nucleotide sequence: TGTGCCAGTAGTGCACCGGACAGGGGGGGGACCCAGTACTTC. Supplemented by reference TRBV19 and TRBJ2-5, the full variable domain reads DGGITQSPKYLFRKEGQNVTLSCEQNLNHDAMYWYRQDPGQGLRLIYYSQIVNDFQKGDIAEGYSVSREKKESFPLTVTSAQKNPTAFYLCASSAPDRGGTQYFGPGTRLLVL.

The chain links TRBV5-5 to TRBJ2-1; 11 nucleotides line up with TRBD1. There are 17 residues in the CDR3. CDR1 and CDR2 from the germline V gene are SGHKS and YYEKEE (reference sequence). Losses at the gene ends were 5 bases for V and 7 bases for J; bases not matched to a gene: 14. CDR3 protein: CASRYTGTGGVRNEQFF. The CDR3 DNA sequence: TGTGCCAGCAGGTATACTGGGACAGGGGGAGTGCGGAATGAGCAGTTCTTC.

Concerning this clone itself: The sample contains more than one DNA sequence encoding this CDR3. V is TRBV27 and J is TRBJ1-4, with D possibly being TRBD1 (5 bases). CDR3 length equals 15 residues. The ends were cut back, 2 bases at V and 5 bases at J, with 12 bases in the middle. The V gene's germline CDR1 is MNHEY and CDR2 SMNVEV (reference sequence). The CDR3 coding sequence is TGTGCCAGCAGTTTAGGTCAGGGCCCAAATGAAAAACTGTTTTTT. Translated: CASSLGQGPNEKLFF.

As DNA, the CDR3 is TGTGCCAGCAGTGTTCTGTCCGGGACGGGGGACTACGAGCAGTACTTC. Its translation is CASSVLSGTGDYEQYF. The chain links TRBV25-1 to TRBJ2-7, with D maybe TRBD2 (6 bases). CDR3 length equals 16 residues. Germline assignment: CDR1 MGHDK and CDR2 SYGVNS. V gave up 4 bases and J gave up 3 bases, with 19 bases separating them.

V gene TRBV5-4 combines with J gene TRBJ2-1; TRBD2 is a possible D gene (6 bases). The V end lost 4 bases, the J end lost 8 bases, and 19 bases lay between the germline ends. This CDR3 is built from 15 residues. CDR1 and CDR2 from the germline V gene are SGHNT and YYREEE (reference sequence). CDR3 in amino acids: CASSPMSGLTHEQFF. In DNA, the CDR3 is TGTGCCAGCAGCCCAATGTCAGGACTAACCCATGAGCAGTTCTTC.

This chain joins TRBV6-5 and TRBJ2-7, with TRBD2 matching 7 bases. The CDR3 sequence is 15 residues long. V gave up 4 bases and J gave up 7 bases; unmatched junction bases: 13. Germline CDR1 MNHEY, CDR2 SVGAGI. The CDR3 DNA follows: TGTGCCAGCAGTTCATCCCCAGCGGGACCCTCGGAGCAGTACTTC. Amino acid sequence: CASSSSPAGPSEQYF.

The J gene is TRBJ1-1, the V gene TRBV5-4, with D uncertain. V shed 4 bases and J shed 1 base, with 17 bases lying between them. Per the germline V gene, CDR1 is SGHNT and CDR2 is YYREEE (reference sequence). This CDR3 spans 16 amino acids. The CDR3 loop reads CASSIGPAGRNTEAFF. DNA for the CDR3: TGTGCCAGCAGCATAGGACCGGCGGGCAGGAACACTGAAGCTTTCTTT.

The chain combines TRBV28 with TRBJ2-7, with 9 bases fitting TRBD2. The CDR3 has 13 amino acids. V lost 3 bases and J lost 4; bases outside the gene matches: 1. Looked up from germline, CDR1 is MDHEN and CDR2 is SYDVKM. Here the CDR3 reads CASSLAGGYEQYF. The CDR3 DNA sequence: TGTGCCAGCAGTTTGGCGGGAGGGTACGAGCAGTACTTC.

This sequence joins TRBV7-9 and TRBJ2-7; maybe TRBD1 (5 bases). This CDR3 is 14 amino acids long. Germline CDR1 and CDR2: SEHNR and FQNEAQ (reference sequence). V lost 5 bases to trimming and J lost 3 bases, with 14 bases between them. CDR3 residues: CASSVSQGNYEQYF. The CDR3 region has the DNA TGTGCCAGCAGCGTTAGCCAGGGAAACTACGAGCAGTACTTC.

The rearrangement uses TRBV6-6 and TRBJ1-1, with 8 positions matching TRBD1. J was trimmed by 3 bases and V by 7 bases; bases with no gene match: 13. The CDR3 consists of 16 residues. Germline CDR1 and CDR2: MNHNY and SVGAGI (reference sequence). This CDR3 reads CASIQGRTGRYTEAFF. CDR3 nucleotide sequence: TGTGCCAGCATTCAAGGGAGGACAGGGCGGTACACTGAAGCTTTCTTT.